This T cell receptor (beta chain) is from a study of blood T cells in healthy people across ages. Overall study findings and caveats: Because sorting was not performed, PBMCs prevented conclusive naive versus antigen-experienced comparison.

Together with a sample-barcoded 5' primer, a J-beta primer mix was included in a second PCR lasting about 7 to 12 cycles. TCRdb reprocessed the 5' RACE reads via MiXCR and lists one record per CDR3 protein. This sample carries approximately 600,000 distinct CDR3 sequences, around 54% of them seen once, and the ten largest clones take about two fifths. The CDR3 length is 14 residues. Germline CDR1 and CDR2: SGHRS and YFSETQ. Trimming took off 0 bases at V and 4 bases at J, with 7 bases between the two ends. This clonotype appeared a few times. Its antigen is not known. The chain employs TRBV5-1 and TRBJ2-2; a weak D match, TRBD2 (5 bases). Sequencing was carried out using blood. The sequence derives from a man in his sixties in good health. In DNA, the CDR3 is TGCGCCAGCAGCTTGGTCGGAGGCACCGGGGAGCTGTTTTTT. This encodes CASSLVGGTGELFF.